What follows is one T cell receptor beta chain and its context. This clone's antigen is unknown. No much larger clone exists at a distance of one base, and base qualities are not known. The CDR3 regions of human TCRbeta chains were analyzed by immunosequencing. Per the source publication's procedure: TCRs in the repertoires were compared against a reference library of SARS-CoV-2-specific TCRs that had been generated with the MIRA antigen-specificity platform. Breadth meant the fraction of unique TCRs that were SARS-CoV-2-associated, whereas depth meant the fraction of total T cells that were SARS-CoV-2-associated. Using the MIRA data, each spike-specific TCR was mapped to the spike region that the TCR reacts to and placed in a CD4 or CD8 class. Log10-transformed breadth and depth values were compared by one-way ANOVA with Sidak's multiple comparisons tests. TCRdb limited this immuneACCESS table to in-frame rearrangements with V and J called. A share of clones is missing; checked studies link under half to unresolved V genes, and the rest is unexplained. V, J and clone size reflect that table, while D and trimming were determined from the DNA. Across this sample there are 100,000 to 110,000 clones, with about 87% seen only once. The ten largest clonotypes hold 15% of the sample.

The source of the sample is a study of T cell responses to AZD1222 COVID-19 vaccine (dated by TCRdb to the early 2020s). With respect to the entire study: Because spike-specific TCR depth and breadth did not differ between the two schedules, AZD1222 recipients who got a second dose at roughly 4 weeks were pooled with those who got a second dose at roughly 12 weeks. Trial participants were enrolled into age subgroups of 18-55, 56-69 and 70-plus years, which contained approximately 150, 30 and 60 TCR-sequenced participants, respectively. TCR sequencing was performed for about 250 trial participants, of whom some 200 were given two doses of AZD1222 and some 26 were given two doses of MenACWY control vaccine.

The time point label for this specimen denotes: baseline before first vaccination. Samples from vaccinated people were obtained from the UK trials COV001 and COV002, which included a single-blind randomized controlled phase 2/3 trial of AZD1222 (ChAdOx1 nCoV-19) in healthy adults. For TCRbeta chain sequencing, PBMC samples were collected from trial participants at day 0 and at day 28 after the second dose. Study-level results and caveats: Because no samples from the day 14 peak response were available, repertoires could be characterized only after the peak T cell response. The vaccine-associated CD4 TCRs covered the entire spike protein, and the dominant responses fell in regions 160-218 and 743-854. Spike-specific TCR breadth and depth rose significantly after two AZD1222 doses compared with day 0 and with MenACWY recipients. In the small 56-69-year group, the increase in depth fell short of significance, most likely because of low power. Only a handful of AZD1222 recipients were SARS-CoV-2 seropositive at baseline, limiting conclusions about previously exposed vaccinees. Reportedly, almost half of the unique spike-specific TCRs recognized epitopes lying outside the regions that are mutated in the B.1.351 and B.1.1.7 variants. Most participants were white British and females outnumbered males, and the authors suggested that clonal diversity may have been underestimated.

This clonotype was obtained from an adult in good health. The sequencing here drew on peripheral blood, taken on day 0 of AZD1222 vaccination.

CDR3 loop: CASSVIPNREGYGHAEQFF. The DNA sequence reads TGTGCCAGCAGCGTAATCCCAAACCGCGAGGGCTACGGCCATGCTGAGCAGTTCTTC. The sequence links TRBV9 to TRBJ2-1; the D gene is perhaps TRBD2, on 5 matching bases. CDR1 SGDLS and CDR2 YYNGEE are derived from the germline V gene. V loses 1 base of germline sequence and J loses 9 bases, and the interval between the two ends is 29 bases. Its CDR3 holds 19 amino acids, cysteine through phenylalanine. Only the CDR3 DNA stays, 57 bases, in frame from base 1.